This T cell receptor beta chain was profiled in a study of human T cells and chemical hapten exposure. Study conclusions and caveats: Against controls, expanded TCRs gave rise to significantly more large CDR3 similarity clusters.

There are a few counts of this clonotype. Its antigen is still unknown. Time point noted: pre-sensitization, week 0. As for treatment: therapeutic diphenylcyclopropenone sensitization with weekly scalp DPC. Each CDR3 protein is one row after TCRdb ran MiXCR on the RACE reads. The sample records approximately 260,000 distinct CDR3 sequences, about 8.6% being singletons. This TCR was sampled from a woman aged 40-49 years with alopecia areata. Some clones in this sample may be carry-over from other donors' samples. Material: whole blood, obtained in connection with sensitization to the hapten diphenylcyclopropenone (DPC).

The CDR3 reads CARCDAQGAAEKLFF. CDR3 coding DNA: TGTGCCAGATGTGACGCACAGGGGGCGGCGGAAAAACTGTTTTTT. The V and J genes are TRBV2 and TRBJ1-4, with 9 nucleotides matching TRBD1. This CDR3 spans 15 amino acids. CDR1 is SNHLY, CDR2 FYNNEI, per germline. V lost 9 bases, J lost 8 bases, and 13 bases stayed unmatched.